This T cell receptor (beta chain) was identified during a study of T-cell memory formation after mild COVID-19. General study findings and limits: Day 15 to 85 contracting clones showed balanced CD4/CD8; day 15 to 37 expanders favored CD4+.

TCRdb itself ran the 5' RACE reads through MiXCR, one entry per CDR3 protein. The data hold about 310,000 distinct CDR3 sequences, with 15% to 20% observed a single time. This clonotype was seen repeatedly, ten times or more. Its matching antigen is unknown. The CDR3 is made up of 13 amino acids. V lost 3 bases, J lost 7 bases, and 10 bases lay in between. The chain employs TRBV12-3 or TRBV12-4 and TRBJ2-1; D is unclear. The sequence was collected from a man between 18 and 29 years old who had mild COVID-19 (a few samples of this study predate the infection). Cell type and time point are not known. The material sequenced was PBMCs or a T cell subset sorted from them (not recorded which). CDR3 protein: CASSFVAVNEQFF. In DNA form, the CDR3 reads TGTGCCAGCAGTTTTGTGGCCGTAAATGAGCAGTTCTTC.